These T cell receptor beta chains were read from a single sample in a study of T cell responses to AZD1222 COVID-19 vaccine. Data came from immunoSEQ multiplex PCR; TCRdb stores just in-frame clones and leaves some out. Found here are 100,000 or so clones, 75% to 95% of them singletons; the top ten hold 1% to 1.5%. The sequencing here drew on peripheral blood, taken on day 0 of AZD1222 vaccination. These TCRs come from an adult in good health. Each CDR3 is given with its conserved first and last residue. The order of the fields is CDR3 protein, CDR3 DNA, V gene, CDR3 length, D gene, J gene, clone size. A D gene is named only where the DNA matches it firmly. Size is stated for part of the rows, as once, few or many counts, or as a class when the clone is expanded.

CASSRLEGAKAFF,TGCGCCAGCAGTCGCCTGGAGGGGGCCAAAGCTTTCTTT,TRBV5-1,13,TRBD1,TRBJ1-1,-
CASRGGYNEQFF,TGTGCCAGCAGGGGCGGATACAATGAGCAGTTCTTC,TRBV27,12,-,TRBJ2-1,-
CASSQRRGARGETQYF,TGCGCCAGCAGTCAAAGACGGGGGGCGCGTGGAGAGACCCAGTACTTC,TRBV23-1,16,-,TRBJ2-5,-
CASSSYETQYF,TGTGCCAGCAGCTCCTACGAGACCCAGTACTTC,TRBV7-9,11,-,TRBJ2-5,-
CASSQSGGRDNEQFF,TGCGCCAGCAGCCAATCCGGAGGTAGGGACAATGAGCAGTTCTTC,TRBV4-1,15,-,TRBJ2-1,-
CASSLRGHPDSSYEQYF,TGTGCCAGCAGTTTAAGAGGGCACCCGGACAGCAGCTACGAGCAGTACTTC,TRBV27,17,-,TRBJ2-7,-
CSVVGGAGYGYTF,TGCAGCGTTGTTGGGGGCGCAGGGTATGGCTACACCTTC,TRBV29-1,13,-,TRBJ1-2,-
CASSLSATGTEKLFF,TGTGCCAGCAGTTTATCGGCGACAGGGACTGAAAAACTGTTTTTT,TRBV28,15,TRBD1,TRBJ1-4,-
CASGRNTGELFF,TGTGCCAGCGGACGAAACACCGGGGAGCTGTTTTTT,TRBV7-3,12,-,TRBJ2-2,-
CASSLGSAAGYTF,TGTGCCAGCAGCTTAGGGTCGGCAGCGGGCTACACCTTC,TRBV7-9,13,-,TRBJ1-2,-
CASSFPHRSNGYTF,TGTGCCAGCAGTTTCCCCCACAGGTCGAATGGCTACACCTTC,TRBV28,14,-,TRBJ1-2,-
CASSIGAGRAETQYF,TGTGCCAGCAGCATAGGGGCGGGGAGGGCAGAGACCCAGTACTTC,TRBV6-5,15,TRBD2,TRBJ2-5,-
CASSEEAEASQHF,TGCGCCAGCAGTGAAGAGGCAGAAGCGTCCCAGCATTTT,TRBV10-2,13,-,TRBJ1-5,-
CASSTGAYEQYF,TGTGCCAGCTCGACGGGTGCCTACGAGCAGTACTTC,TRBV18,12,-,TRBJ2-7,-
CASSLSRQGHQPQHF,TGTGCCAGCAGTTTATCGAGACAGGGCCATCAGCCCCAGCATTTT,TRBV28,15,TRBD1,TRBJ1-5,-
CASSEGTSRELFF,TGTGCCAGCAGTGAAGGGACTAGCAGGGAGCTGTTTTTT,TRBV2,13,TRBD2,TRBJ2-2,-
CASSPGKGARNTEAFF,TGTGCCAGCAGCCCAGGGAAGGGGGCGCGGAACACTGAAGCTTTCTTT,TRBV11-2,16,TRBD1,TRBJ1-1,once
CASSLGQGNSPLHF,TGTGCCAGCAGCCTCGGACAGGGTAATTCACCCCTCCACTTT,TRBV9,14,TRBD1,TRBJ1-6,-
CASSSPSQGSNTGELFF,TGTGCCAGCAGCTCCCCCTCCCAGGGGTCGAACACCGGGGAGCTGTTTTTT,TRBV9,17,-,TRBJ2-2,-
CASTPLPRGSTDTQYF,TGCGCCAGCACCCCCCTTCCGAGGGGAAGCACAGATACGCAGTATTTT,TRBV5-1,16,-,TRBJ2-3,-
CASSFPGNTIYF,TGTGCCAGCAGCTTCCCGGGGAACACCATATATTTT,TRBV7-9,12,-,TRBJ1-3,-
CASSTPGQGFYEQYF,TGTGCCAGCAGCACGCCGGGACAGGGTTTCTACGAGCAGTACTTC,TRBV28,15,TRBD1,TRBJ2-7,-
CASSQGDRGSQPQHF,TGCGCCAGCAGCCAAGGGGACAGGGGGTCTCAGCCCCAGCATTTT,TRBV4-1,15,TRBD1,TRBJ1-5,-
CASSPWDRSTSYEQYF,TGTGCCAGCAGCCCGTGGGACCGCAGCACCTCCTACGAGCAGTACTTC,TRBV7-8,16,-,TRBJ2-7,-
CASGLAETGVTETQYF,TGTGCTAGTGGTTTGGCCGAGACAGGGGTGACGGAGACCCAGTACTTC,TRBV12-5,16,TRBD1,TRBJ2-5,-
CASSTTGDGYTF,TGTGCCAGCAGTACCACAGGGGATGGCTACACCTTC,TRBV27,12,TRBD1,TRBJ1-2,-
CAISEAGGPFEKLFF,TGTGCCATCAGTGAGGCAGGGGGGCCATTTGAAAAACTGTTTTTT,TRBV10-3,15,TRBD1,TRBJ1-4,-
CASSYLNTEAFF,TGTGCCAGCAGTTACCTGAACACTGAAGCTTTCTTT,TRBV12-3/TRBV12-4,12,-,TRBJ1-1,-
CASNGALNTEAFF,TGTGCCAGCAACGGGGCCCTGAACACTGAAGCTTTCTTT,TRBV28,13,-,TRBJ1-1,-
CASSTGTSNEQFF,TGTGCCAGCTCTACCGGGACTAGCAATGAGCAGTTCTTC,TRBV18,13,TRBD2,TRBJ2-1,-
CASGTYGQGNQPQHF,TGTGCCAGCGGAACCTATGGACAGGGGAATCAGCCCCAGCATTTT,TRBV27,15,TRBD1,TRBJ1-5,-
CASSPGGNYGYTF,TGTGCCAGCTCACCAGGCGGGAACTATGGCTACACCTTC,TRBV18,13,-,TRBJ1-2,-
CASSMLGDQPQHF,TGTGCCAGTAGTATGTTGGGAGATCAGCCCCAGCATTTT,TRBV19,13,-,TRBJ1-5,-
CASSLVGAGELFF,TGTGCCAGCAGTTTAGTTGGGGCCGGGGAGCTGTTTTTT,TRBV12-3/TRBV12-4,13,-,TRBJ2-2,-
CSVDRLQGRGGYTF,TGCAGCGTTGACCGTCTACAGGGAAGGGGTGGCTACACCTTC,TRBV29-1,14,-,TRBJ1-2,-
CASSQDRNTEAFF,TGCGCCAGCAGCCAAGATCGGAACACTGAAGCTTTCTTT,TRBV4-1,13,-,TRBJ1-1,-
CASSSPGRVANGYTF,TGTGCCAGCAGTAGTCCGGGACGGGTCGCGAATGGCTACACCTTC,TRBV28,15,-,TRBJ1-2,-
CAISYGTGGYEQYF,TGTGCCATCAGCTACGGGACTGGGGGCTACGAGCAGTACTTC,TRBV10-3,14,-,TRBJ2-7,-
CASSKGEGAEAFF,TGTGCCAGCAGCAAAGGGGAGGGCGCTGAAGCTTTCTTT,TRBV21-1,13,-,TRBJ1-1,-
CASSEAGPFAFF,TGTGCCAGCAGTGAAGCGGGCCCGTTTGCTTTCTTT,TRBV2,12,-,TRBJ1-1,-
CASSLSREINYGYTF,TGTGCCAGCAGTTTATCAAGGGAGATTAACTATGGCTACACCTTC,TRBV27,15,-,TRBJ1-2,-
CASSGTLWGGYQPQHF,TGTGCCAGCAGCGGGACCCTGTGGGGGGGGTATCAGCCCCAGCATTTT,TRBV21-1,16,-,TRBJ1-5,-
CASSDLAGSGKTQYF,TGTGCCAGCAGTGATTTGGCAGGGTCAGGGAAGACCCAGTACTTC,TRBV25-1,15,-,TRBJ2-5,-
CASSLGDTSYNEQFF,TGTGCCAGCAGCTTGGGGGACACCAGCTACAATGAGCAGTTCTTC,TRBV5-4,15,-,TRBJ2-1,-
CASSEGASGETQYF,TGTGCCTCCTCGGAAGGGGCTAGCGGGGAGACCCAGTACTTC,TRBV7-9,14,TRBD2,TRBJ2-5,-
CASSLVSGARGDTQYF,TGTGCCAGCAGCTTGGTCAGCGGGGCCCGCGGGGATACGCAGTATTTT,TRBV5-4,16,TRBD2,TRBJ2-3,-
CASTTGVAEAFF,TGTGCCAGCACCACGGGGGTAGCTGAAGCTTTCTTT,TRBV28,12,-,TRBJ1-1,-
CASSLGGAGNYGYTF,TGTGCCAGCAGCTTGGGAGGCGCGGGTAACTATGGCTACACCTTC,TRBV5-5,15,-,TRBJ1-2,-
CASSNGANQPQHF,TGTGCCAGCAGCAACGGGGCCAATCAGCCCCAGCATTTT,TRBV13,13,-,TRBJ1-5,-
CAWSVLAGTEAFF,TGTGCCTGGAGTGTACTGGCAGGCACTGAAGCTTTCTTT,TRBV30,13,-,TRBJ1-1,-
CASRQTGAGELFF,TGTGCCAGCAGACAAACGGGAGCCGGGGAGCTGTTTTTT,TRBV7-3,13,-,TRBJ2-2,-
CSVLGGRTDTQYF,TGCAGCGTCTTAGGGGGGCGCACAGATACGCAGTATTTT,TRBV29-1,13,-,TRBJ2-3,-
CASSEGLAGNEQYF,TGTGCCAGCAGTGAAGGACTAGCGGGGAATGAGCAGTACTTC,TRBV6-1,14,TRBD2,TRBJ2-7,-
CASSLSGMNTEAFF,TGCGCCAGCAGCTTGTCCGGCATGAACACTGAAGCTTTCTTT,TRBV5-1,14,-,TRBJ1-1,-